This entry lists 29 T cell receptor beta chains sequenced from one sample in a study of cytomegalovirus exposure and HLA in healthy donors. Primers for the PCR totalled 60 Vbeta and 13 Jbeta. TCRdb's copy holds only in-frame clones and misses some; the assay was immunoSEQ multiplex PCR. The sample yields some 140,000 clones, about three quarters seen once. Sequencing input: PBMCs. These TCRs come from a male donor in good health and CMV-seropositive.

The chain links TRBV7-6 to TRBJ2-7; 7 bases match TRBD1. The germline CDR1 and CDR2 sequences are SGHVS and FNYEAQ. This CDR3 is 15 amino acids long. Trimming cost V 2 bases and J 7 bases; bases outside gene matches: 11. The CDR3 is CASSLRGLALGEQYF. CDR3 bases: TGTGCCAGCAGCTTAAGGGGGCTAGCCCTCGGGGAGCAGTACTTC.

This clone was counted between two and nine times. This rearrangement joins TRBV5-5 to TRBJ2-5, with D perhaps TRBD2 (5 bases). The end of the DNA fits TRBJ2-7 better, so the J call may be wrong. The germline V gene has CDR1 SGHKS and CDR2 YYEKEE (reference sequence). The CDR3 runs to 15 residues. The CDR3 coding sequence is TGTGCCAGCAGCCAGCTAGCAGGAGCAGCCTACGAGCAGTACTTC. It translates to CASSQLAGAAYEQYF.

The rearrangement links TRBV5-6 to TRBJ2-7, with TRBD2 identical over 8 bases. The J call may be in error: the DNA end matches TRBJ2-1 better. The CDR3 contains 13 residues. Germline CDR1 is SGHDT and CDR2 is YYEEEE. The CDR3 DNA follows: TGTGCCAGCAGCTCGGGGGGGAGTAATGAGCAGTTCTTC. It is translated as CASSSGGSNEQFF.

The chain recombines TRBV19 with TRBJ2-1; TRBD2 aligns across 10 bases. Looked up from germline, CDR1 is LNHDA and CDR2 is SQIVND (reference sequence). V lost 2 bases to trimming and J lost 10 bases; unmatched junction nucleotides: 8. This CDR3 region has 15 residues. The CDR3 DNA sequence: TGTGCCAGTAGTATATCTGGGACTAGCGTTAGAGAGCAGTTCTTC. This gives the protein CASSISGTSVREQFF.

The V and J genes are TRBV6-5 and TRBJ1-2; the D is unclear. Trimming removed 0 bases from V and 6 bases from J, with 11 bases in between. Germline lookup yields CDR1 MNHEY and CDR2 SVGAGI. This CDR3 comprises 14 residues. The CDR3 DNA reads TGTGCCAGCAGTTACTCGAGGGCGGGCGATGGCTACACCTTC. Translation: CASSYSRAGDGYTF.

The chain couples TRBV9 to TRBJ2-1; 11 bases are a match to TRBD2. Germline CDR1 reads SGDLS; CDR2 reads YYNGEE. J was trimmed by 6 bases and V by 0 bases; bases with no gene match: 2. The CDR3 covers 15 residues. CDR3 protein: CASSVALAGANEQFF. Written as DNA, the CDR3 is TGTGCCAGCAGCGTAGCACTAGCGGGAGCCAATGAGCAGTTCTTC. The full variable domain, completed using reference TRBV9 and TRBJ2-1, is DSGVTQTPKHLITATGQRVTLRCSPRSGDLSVYWYQQSLDQGLQFLIQYYNGEERAKGNILERFSAQQFPDLHSELNLSSLELGDSALYFCASSVALAGANEQFFGPGTRLTVL.

The chain has TRBV27 and TRBJ1-1; 7 bases line up with TRBD1. The CDR3 is made up of 16 amino acids. Germline trimming cut 3 bases from V and 1 base from J; bases unmatched to any gene: 8. CDR1 and CDR2 from the germline V gene are MNHEY and SMNVEV (reference sequence). This CDR3 is CASSFRQGLGNTEAFF. The CDR3 nucleotides read TGTGCCAGCAGTTTTAGACAGGGATTGGGGAACACTGAAGCTTTCTTT.

The chain couples TRBV9 to TRBJ2-1, with D perhaps matching TRBD2 (7 bases). Between the trimmed V and J ends, which lost 2 bases and 10 bases, there was a span of 16 bases. CDR1 and CDR2 (germline): SGDLS, YYNGEE. This CDR3 region has 14 residues. The CDR3 DNA reads as TGTGCCAGCAGCGTGGGGGGGGCGCCGGGGGAGCAGTTCTTC. Encoded protein: CASSVGGAPGEQFF.

This chain connects TRBV28 to TRBJ2-1; 9 positions match TRBD2. CDR1 and CDR2 from the germline V gene are MDHEN and SYDVKM. V lost 6 bases and J lost 5; bases outside the gene matches: 5. The CDR3 is 14 amino acids. Here the CDR3 DNA reads TGTGCCAGCAGCCCTCAGCGGGAGGACAATGAGCAGTTCTTC. This encodes CASSPQREDNEQFF.

The genes are TRBV7-3 and TRBJ2-4; 9 positions agree with TRBD1. V was pared by 6 bases and J by 3 bases, with 12 bases of the junction left unmatched. Germline lookup yields CDR1 SGHTA and CDR2 FQGTGA. The CDR3 spans 17 residues. In DNA form, the CDR3 reads TGTGCCAGCAGGCCGACGGACAGGGGCCTCGTCAAAAACATTCAGTACTTC. It yields the protein CASRPTDRGLVKNIQYF.

This chain connects TRBV19 to TRBJ2-5, with TRBD1 matching 9 bases. The CDR3 covers 16 residues. Germline CDR1 LNHDA, CDR2 SQIVND (reference sequence). V lost 5 bases and J lost 11; bases outside the gene matches: 18. This CDR3 is CASSPTQGQGMREQYF. The CDR3 nucleotides read TGTGCCAGTAGTCCAACCCAGGGACAGGGCATGAGGGAGCAGTACTTC.

This clone has more than one count but fewer than ten. The gene calls are TRBV28 and TRBJ1-3; TRBD1 matches at 8 bases. V dropped 6 bases and J dropped 2; count of bases not matched to a gene: 15. Germline V gene sequence: CDR1 MDHEN, CDR2 SYDVKM. The CDR3 is 18 amino acids. The chain's CDR3 is CASRRRGRGLVAGNTIYF. The CDR3, as DNA: TGTGCCAGCAGGCGGAGGGGCAGGGGGCTTGTGGCTGGAAACACCATATATTTT.

This chain links TRBV10-3 with TRBJ2-3; D unclear. The V gene lost 3 bases and the J gene lost 4 bases, with 14 bases spanning the gap. From germline, CDR1 is ENHRY and CDR2 SYGVKD. The CDR3 contains 15 residues. The CDR3 DNA reads as TGTGCCATCAGTGACCGCAATCTTGACTCAGATACGCAGTATTTT. It translates to CAISDRNLDSDTQYF.

The chain is built from TRBV6-5 and TRBJ2-5; D may be TRBD2 (6 bases). The J call could be wrong; TRBJ2-7 is a better fit for the DNA end. This CDR3 spans 14 amino acids. Germline loops: CDR1 MNHEY, CDR2 SVGAGI. The CDR3 nucleotides read TGTGCCAGCAGTTACTCTGGAGGGACCTACGAGCAGTACTTC. Residues: CASSYSGGTYEQYF.

Written as DNA, the CDR3 is TGTGCCAGCAGTTTATCGGGGGATAGCAATCAGCCCCAGCATTTT. Translating it yields CASSLSGDSNQPQHF. The V and J genes are TRBV28 and TRBJ1-5, with D possibly matching TRBD1 (5 bases). This CDR3 has 15 residues. Trimming took off 1 base at V and 0 bases at J, with 7 bases between the two ends. Germline CDR1 MDHEN, CDR2 SYDVKM. The full variable domain, rest sourced from reference TRBV28 and TRBJ1-5, is DVKVTQSSRYLVKRTGEKVFLECVQDMDHENMFWYRQDPGLGLRLIYFSYDVKMKEKGDIPEGYSVSREKKERFSLILESASTNQTSMYLCASSLSGDSNQPQHFGDGTRLSIL.

The gene calls are TRBV5-1 and TRBJ2-2; possible D gene TRBD2, 6 bases. CDR1 and CDR2 from the germline V gene are SGHRS and YFSETQ. The V end lost 5 bases, the J end lost 4 bases, and 12 bases lay between the germline ends. The length of the CDR3 is 14 residues. The CDR3 nucleotides read TGCGCCAGCAGGGTATCCGGGAGCACCGGGGAGCTGTTTTTT. Encoded protein: CASRVSGSTGELFF.

This CDR3 reads CASSEQGKRIYEQYF. The CDR3 region has the DNA TGTGCCAGCAGTGAGCAGGGGAAACGAATCTACGAGCAGTACTTC. The chain carries TRBV2 and TRBJ2-7, with TRBD1 as a possible D gene (6 bases). Trimming cost V 3 bases and J 3 bases, with 15 bases left between them. Germline CDR1 is SNHLY and CDR2 is FYNNEI. The CDR3 has 15 amino acids.

This chain uses TRBV6-5 with TRBJ2-7; D gene uncertain. The V and J ends lost 4 bases and 4 bases respectively, with 11 bases between them. CDR1 and CDR2 (germline): MNHEY, SVGAGI. CDR3 length: 13 residues. The CDR3 spells CASSSPSSYEQYF. The CDR3 DNA is TGTGCCAGCAGTTCTCCTTCTTCTTACGAGCAGTACTTC.

The rearrangement links TRBV27 to TRBJ1-2; 8 nucleotides align to TRBD1. The CDR3 covers 18 residues. V was clipped by 5 bases and J by 0 bases; unmatched bases: 14. CDR1 is MNHEY and CDR2 is SMNVEV in the germline V gene (reference sequence). CDR3 nucleotide sequence: TGTGCCAGCAGTAGCGACCGACAGGGGAATAGTGCTAACTATGGCTACACCTTC. It translates to CASSSDRQGNSANYGYTF.

The rearrangement uses TRBV28 and TRBJ1-1; the match to TRBD1 covers 7 bases. V trimming: 6 bases; J trimming: 4 bases; junction bases outside the gene matches: 11. This CDR3 has 15 amino acids. Germline V CDR1 and CDR2: MDHEN, SYDVKM. The DNA of the CDR3 is TGTGCCAGCAGCCCGACAGGGTGGGGAACCACTGAAGCTTTCTTT. It codes for CASSPTGWGTTEAFF.

The rearrangement joins TRBV4-2 to TRBJ2-7, with TRBD2 matching over 10 bases. J gave up 6 bases and V 0 bases, and 8 bases lay outside the gene matches. The CDR3 spans 16 residues. Germline V gene sequence: CDR1 LGHNA, CDR2 YNFKEQ. The CDR3 region has the DNA TGTGCCAGCAGCCAAGATTCTAGCGGGAGTGTGGGCGAGCAGTACTTC. Translating it yields CASSQDSSGSVGEQYF.

The J gene is TRBJ1-4, the V gene TRBV5-4; D gene ambiguous. Germline V gene data show CDR1 as SGHNT and CDR2 as YYREEE (reference sequence). V was shortened by 1 base and J by 8 bases, with 6 bases between the two germline ends. The CDR3 length is 12 residues. The CDR3 region is CASSLLGEKLFF. The CDR3 DNA is TGTGCCAGCAGCTTGCTAGGAGAAAAACTGTTTTTT. The whole variable domain, filled in from reference TRBV5-4 and TRBJ1-4, reads ETGVTQSPTHLIKTRGQQVTLRCSSQSGHNTVSWYQQALGQGPQFIFQYYREEENGRGNFPPRFSGLQFPNYSSELNVNALELDDSALYLCASSLLGEKLFFGSGTQLSVL.

This chain connects TRBV27 to TRBJ1-2; TRBD1 agrees at 7 bases. Per the germline V gene, CDR1 is MNHEY and CDR2 is SMNVEV (reference sequence). The length of the CDR3 is 15 residues. The trim removed 4 bases at V and 5 bases at J, leaving 10 bases unmatched. This CDR3 reads CASSSNPTGRYGYTF. The CDR3 nucleotides read TGTGCCAGCAGTTCGAACCCGACAGGGCGATATGGCTACACCTTC.

Worth noting for this clone: The sample holds other DNA sequences that translate to the same CDR3. The V gene is TRBV5-1, the J gene TRBJ2-5; 9 nucleotides align to TRBD1. Germline V lookup: CDR1 SGHRS, CDR2 YFSETQ. The junction had 3 bases not matched to a gene; V was cut back by 1 base and J by 5 bases. CDR3 size: 14 residues. The CDR3 protein is CASSLTGGRETQYF. In DNA, the CDR3 is TGCGCCAGCAGCTTGACAGGGGGCAGGGAGACCCAGTACTTC. The entire variable domain, with the rest obtained from reference TRBV5-1 and TRBJ2-5, is as follows: KAGVTQTPRYLIKTRGQQVTLSCSPISGHRSVSWYQQTPGQGLQFLFEYFSETQRNKGNFPGRFSGRQFSNSRSEMNVSTLELGDSALYLCASSLTGGRETQYFGPGTRLLVL.

The CDR3 region is CASSLDPPRQGGAGNTIYF. As DNA, the CDR3 is TGTGCCAGCAGCTTAGATCCCCCCAGACAGGGAGGCGCTGGAAACACCATATATTTT. The genes are TRBV11-2 and TRBJ1-3, with TRBD1 identical over 7 bases. The V gene's germline CDR1 is SGHAT and CDR2 FQNNGV. The CDR3 loop spans 19 amino acids. J was trimmed by 2 bases and V by 0 bases; bases with no gene match: 13.

This chain joins TRBV25-1 and TRBJ2-7, with a weak D call TRBD1 (6 bases). Per the germline V gene, CDR1 is MGHDK and CDR2 is SYGVNS. Trimming removed 1 base at V and 2 bases at J, with 15 bases between. The CDR3 consists of 16 residues. The CDR3 DNA follows: TGTGCCAGCAGTGAATTAGATCAGGGGTCCCCCTACGAGCAGTACTTC. Its translation is CASSELDQGSPYEQYF.

V gene TRBV19 combines with J gene TRBJ2-1, with 11 bases identical to TRBD2. The CDR3 sequence is 15 residues long. Germline loops: CDR1 LNHDA, CDR2 SQIVND (reference sequence). V lost 6 bases to trimming and J lost 4 bases; unmatched junction nucleotides: 5. The CDR3 spells CASRSSGRDYNEQFF. The CDR3 region has the DNA TGTGCCAGTAGGAGTAGCGGGAGGGATTACAATGAGCAGTTCTTC.

The genes are TRBV28 and TRBJ2-7; D is perhaps TRBD1 (6 bases). V was pared by 4 bases and J by 6 bases, with 13 bases between. This CDR3 spans 13 amino acids. Germline V lookup: CDR1 MDHEN, CDR2 SYDVKM. The CDR3 is CASSSQGRGEQYF. CDR3 nucleotides: TGTGCCAGCAGTTCTCAGGGCAGGGGCGAGCAGTACTTC.

This clone was observed a few times. The chain employs TRBV28 and TRBJ2-6; 10 bases match TRBD2. This CDR3 region has 18 residues. J gave up 3 bases and V 3 bases, and 8 bases lay outside the gene matches. Germline V gene sequence: CDR1 MDHEN, CDR2 SYDVKM. The CDR3 protein is CASSLWSSGSLGANVLTF. The CDR3 DNA is TGTGCCAGCAGTTTGTGGTCTAGCGGGAGTCTTGGGGCCAACGTCCTGACTTTC.